A selection of T cell receptor beta chains follows, all from one sample in a study of T cell responses to AZD1222 COVID-19 vaccine. Clones were read by immunoSEQ multiplex PCR, and TCRdb kept only the in-frame ones, dropping some. The table has roughly 150,000 clones, roughly 90% seen once; the top ten hold 1.3%. The sample here was peripheral blood, taken on day 0 of AZD1222 vaccination. These TCRs come from an adult in good health. Each CDR3 is given with its conserved first and last residue. The D gene is left open where the match is weak. Not every row has a clone size; where given, it reads once, few, many or a size class.

j_call cdr3_length v_call d_call clone_size cdr3_nt cdr3_aa
TRBJ1-1 12 TRBV19 . . TGTGCCAGTAGTCCGGACAGTAGAGAAGCTTTCTTT CASSPDSREAFF
TRBJ1-2 15 TRBV5-4 . . TGTGCCAGCAGCTTGGAGCAGGGAAGGACTTATGGCTACACCTTC CASSLEQGRTYGYTF
TRBJ2-1 16 TRBV2 TRBD2 . TGTGCCAGCAGTGAAGCTCACCAGCGGGACTACAATGAGCAGTTCTTC CASSEAHQRDYNEQFF
TRBJ2-1 15 TRBV2 . once TGTGCCAGCAGACCGACACTGAGCTCCTACAATGAGCAGTTCTTC CASRPTLSSYNEQFF
TRBJ1-6 13 TRBV14 . . TGTGCCAGCAGCCCAGGATCTAATTCACCCCTCCACTTT CASSPGSNSPLHF
TRBJ2-7 14 TRBV6-5 TRBD1 . TGTGCCAGCTACGACAGGGGCCGCTCCTACGAGCAGTACTTC CASYDRGRSYEQYF
TRBJ2-3 18 TRBV6-2/TRBV6-3 TRBD2 . TGTGCCAGCAGTAAAAGGACTAGCGGGGGGGGACCCACAGATACGCAGTATTTT CASSKRTSGGGPTDTQYF
TRBJ2-7 17 TRBV19 TRBD2 once TGTGCCAGTAGTTCCGGCCCGCGACTAGCGGAGTTCTACGAGCAGTACTTC CASSSGPRLAEFYEQYF
TRBJ2-1 15 TRBV29-1 . . TGCAGCGTTGCGGGGGCTAGCCCCTCCTACAATGAGCAGTTCTTC CSVAGASPSYNEQFF
TRBJ1-6 14 TRBV19 TRBD1 . TGTGCCAGTAGTATAGGAGGGGACAGGTCACCCCTCCACTTT CASSIGGDRSPLHF
TRBJ1-2 14 TRBV28 . . TGTGCCAGCAGACAAATGGGGGGTAACTATGGCTACACCTTC CASRQMGGNYGYTF
TRBJ1-2 15 TRBV28 TRBD1 . TGTGCCAGCAGTATCTCGGGGACAGGGAACTATGGCTACACCTTC CASSISGTGNYGYTF